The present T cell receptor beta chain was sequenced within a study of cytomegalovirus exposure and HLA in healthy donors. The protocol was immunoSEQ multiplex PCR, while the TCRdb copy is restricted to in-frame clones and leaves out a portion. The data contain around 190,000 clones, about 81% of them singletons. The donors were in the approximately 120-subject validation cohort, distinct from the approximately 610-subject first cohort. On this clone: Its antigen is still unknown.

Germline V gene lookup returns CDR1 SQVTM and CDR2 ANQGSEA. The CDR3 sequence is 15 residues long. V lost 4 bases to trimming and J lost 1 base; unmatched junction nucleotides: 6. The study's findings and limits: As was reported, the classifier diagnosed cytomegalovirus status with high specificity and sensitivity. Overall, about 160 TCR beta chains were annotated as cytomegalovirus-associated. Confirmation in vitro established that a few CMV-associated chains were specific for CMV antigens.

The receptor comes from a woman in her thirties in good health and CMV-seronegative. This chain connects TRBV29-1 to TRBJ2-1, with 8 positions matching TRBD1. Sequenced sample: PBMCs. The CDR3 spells CSVVRQGNSYNEQFF. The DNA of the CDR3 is TGCAGCGTTGTCAGACAGGGGAATTCCTACAATGAGCAGTTCTTC.